This T cell receptor beta chain was sequenced in a study of technical replicates of blood from a few donors. This clone was counted a single time. This CDR3 is built from 15 residues. Germline V CDR1 and CDR2: LNHNV, YYDKDF (reference sequence). V gave up 3 bases and J gave up 4 bases, with 13 bases separating them. Using immunoSEQ multiplex PCR, the repertoire was profiled, and TCRdb retains in-frame clones only, with some absent. The repertoire holds about 66,000 clones, with 92% as singletons. The chain joins TRBV15 to TRBJ2-1, with D possibly being TRBD2 (5 bases). The clonotype was recovered from a human donor in good health. Sequences were obtained from T cells isolated from PBMCs. In nucleotides, the CDR3 is TGTGCCACCAGCAGTAGAATTGGACTGTACAATGAGCAGTTCTTC. As protein: CATSSRIGLYNEQFF. The full variable domain, rest sourced from reference TRBV15 and TRBJ2-1, is DAMVIQNPRYQVTQFGKPVTLSCSQTLNHNVMYWYQQKSSQAPKLLFHYYDKDFNNEADTPDNFQSRRPNTSFCFLDIRSPGLGDTAMYLCATSSRIGLYNEQFFGPGTRLTVL.